The source of this T cell receptor (beta chain) is a study of control samples from healthy donors and cancer patients. This CDR3 has 11 amino acids. V was trimmed by 2 bases and J by 7 bases, leaving 8 bases between them. CDR1 is GTSNPN, CDR2 SVGIG, per germline (reference sequence). Produced via immunoSEQ multiplex PCR; TCRdb's table is partial and in-frame only. This sample yields about 70,000 clones, of which approximately 94% are seen a single time; roughly 3% belongs to the top ten. The V call is TRBV30, the J call TRBJ2-5; D possibly corresponds to TRBD1 (5 bases). The sequence came from a woman aged 30 to 39 in good health. The sample comprised blood. As DNA, the CDR3 is TGTGCCTGGAGTTCTAGGGGGACCCAGTACTTC. Amino acid sequence: CAWSSRGTQYF.